The rows below give T cell receptor beta chains drawn from one sample of a study of cytomegalovirus exposure and HLA in healthy donors. Produced via immunoSEQ multiplex PCR; TCRdb's table is partial and in-frame only. This table holds roughly 160,000 clones, roughly 83% found once. Sample: PBMCs. The receptors stem from a boy younger than 10 in good health and CMV-seronegative. The conserved cysteine and the conserved F or W are not part of the CDR3 here. The order of the fields is V gene, J gene, CDR3 protein.

TRBV9	TRBJ2-5	ASSVGGEGGSGGTQY
TRBV6-5	TRBJ1-2	ASSSTGNAGYGYT
TRBV2	TRBJ2-5	ASSDGRGNEQETQY
TRBV5-4	TRBJ1-2	ASSVQGQDYGYT
TRBV9	TRBJ2-2	ASSGAGGVNTGELF
TRBV25-1	TRBJ2-2	ASSAKLAGVVGELF
TRBV13	TRBJ1-2	ASSDSPRTGLRYYGYT
TRBV4-2	TRBJ2-1	ASSQDSAEMGYNEQF
TRBV13	TRBJ2-1	ASSIRTSGSNEQF
TRBV23-1	TRBJ2-5	ASSQSLFKGVREYQETQY
TRBV7-6	TRBJ1-5	ASSEGGGQPQH
TRBV14	TRBJ1-1	ASSQDSAGVDTEAF
TRBV7-8	TRBJ2-1	ASSSQRGGHNEQF
TRBV30	TRBJ1-5	AWSPGLGDQPQH
TRBV29-1	TRBJ1-2	SIVAGVNYGYT
TRBV15	TRBJ2-3	ATSRGGQESTDTQY
TRBV27	TRBJ1-1	ASSSDRAFGTEAF
TRBV29-1	TRBJ1-2	SVELEGEDYGYT
TRBV29-1	TRBJ1-2	SVATANYGYT
TRBV19	TRBJ1-2	ASSSGQVYDGYT
TRBV6-5	TRBJ1-6	ASRPTGYNSPLH
TRBV5-3	TRBJ2-5	ARSLEGRGGTQY
TRBV11-2	TRBJ2-4	ASTNTPSRENIQY
TRBV9	TRBJ2-5	ASSVGGVFQETQY
TRBV19	TRBJ2-3	ASSLGLSTDTQY
TRBV2	TRBJ1-2	ASSQSGTPNYGYT
TRBV7-9	TRBJ1-2	ASSYSDSLYGYT
TRBV2	TRBJ2-1	ASRLGAYNEQF
TRBV15	TRBJ2-1	ATEDRSYNEQF
TRBV4-2	TRBJ2-3	ASSPRLDLDTQY
TRBV7-2	TRBJ2-1	ASSLDGGAINEQF
TRBV6-5	TRBJ2-2	ASGATGTSTGELF
TRBV2	TRBJ2-2	ASSGQVNTGELF
TRBV19	TRBJ1-1	ASSISGGFWNTEAF
TRBV19	TRBJ2-3	ASSWTSGITDTQY
TRBV6-5	TRBJ2-5	ASSYLEAGGRETQY
TRBV6-6	TRBJ1-1	ASSSTGTGSTEAF
TRBV14	TRBJ2-1	ASSRGLGLGNEQF
TRBV27	TRBJ1-1	ASSLGSYTEAF
TRBV5-6	TRBJ1-2	ASSLGGTGGERDYGYT
TRBV27	TRBJ2-3	ASRPGLAGVLDTQY
TRBV6-1	TRBJ1-3	ASSESGFRYSGNTIY
TRBV28	TRBJ2-1	ASSLIVGEQF
TRBV9	TRBJ2-3	ASSHTRDSRETSDTQY
TRBV28	TRBJ1-2	ASQPGGQNYGYT
TRBV4-1	TRBJ1-1	ASSQTMTAGTMNTEAF
TRBV6-5	TRBJ1-4	ASSYSGGSREKLF
TRBV25-1	TRBJ1-4	ASSERQGLNEKLF
TRBV20-1	TRBJ1-1	SASIRGTF
TRBV6-1	TRBJ2-3	ASSDSAGPTDTQY
TRBV28	TRBJ1-1	ASSLDRMNTEAF
TRBV7-9	TRBJ1-1	ASSVNRGGSNTEAF
TRBV5-1	TRBJ1-6	ASSSGQGGSPLH
TRBV14	TRBJ2-1	ASSPNTYSYNEQF
TRBV19	TRBJ2-1	ASSNQAPGNEQF
TRBV9	TRBJ2-5	ASSVGDYSETQY
TRBV19	TRBJ1-6	ASSIRGTDSPLH